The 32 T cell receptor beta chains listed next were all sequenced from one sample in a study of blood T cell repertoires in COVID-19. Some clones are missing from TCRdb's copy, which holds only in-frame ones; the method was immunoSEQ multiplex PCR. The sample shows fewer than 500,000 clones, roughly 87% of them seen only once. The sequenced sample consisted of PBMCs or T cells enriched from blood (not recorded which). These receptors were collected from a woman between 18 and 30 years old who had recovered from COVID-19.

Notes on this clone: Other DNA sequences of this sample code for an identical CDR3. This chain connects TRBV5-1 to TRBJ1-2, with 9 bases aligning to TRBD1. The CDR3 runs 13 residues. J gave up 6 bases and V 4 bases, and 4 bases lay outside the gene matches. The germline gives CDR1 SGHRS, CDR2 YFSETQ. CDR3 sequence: CASSLGQGDGYTF. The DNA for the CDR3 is TGCGCCAGCAGCCTGGGACAGGGAGATGGCTACACCTTC.

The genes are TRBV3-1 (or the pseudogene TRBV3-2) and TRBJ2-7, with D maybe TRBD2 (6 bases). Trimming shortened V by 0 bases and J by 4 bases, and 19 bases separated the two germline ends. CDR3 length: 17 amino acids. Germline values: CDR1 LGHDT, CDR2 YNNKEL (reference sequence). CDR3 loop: CASSQDDGGLLLYEQYF. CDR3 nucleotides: TGTGCCAGCAGCCAAGACGATGGGGGACTTCTTCTATACGAGCAGTACTTC.

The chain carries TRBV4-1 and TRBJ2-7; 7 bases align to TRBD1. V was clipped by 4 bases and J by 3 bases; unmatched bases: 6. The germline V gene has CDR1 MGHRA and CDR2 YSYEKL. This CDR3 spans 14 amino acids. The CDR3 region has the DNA TGCGCCAGCAGCCTCGGGACAGTTGACTACGAGCAGTACTTC. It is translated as CASSLGTVDYEQYF.

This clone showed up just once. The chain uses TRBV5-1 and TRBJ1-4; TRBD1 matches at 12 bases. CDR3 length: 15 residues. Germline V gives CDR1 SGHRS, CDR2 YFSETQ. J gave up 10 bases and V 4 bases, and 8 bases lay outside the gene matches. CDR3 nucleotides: TGCGCCAGCAGCCCGGGACAGGGGGCGGGAGGAAAACTGTTTTTT. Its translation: CASSPGQGAGGKLFF.

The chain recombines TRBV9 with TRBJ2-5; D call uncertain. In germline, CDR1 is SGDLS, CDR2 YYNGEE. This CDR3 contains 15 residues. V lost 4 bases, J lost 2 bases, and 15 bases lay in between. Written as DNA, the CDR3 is TGTGCCAGCAGCCTCACGACTTCTTCTCAAGAGACCCAGTACTTC. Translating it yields CASSLTTSSQETQYF.

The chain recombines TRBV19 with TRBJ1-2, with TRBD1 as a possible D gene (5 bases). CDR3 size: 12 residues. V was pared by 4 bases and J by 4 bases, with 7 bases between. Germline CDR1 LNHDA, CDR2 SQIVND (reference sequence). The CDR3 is CASSRGLYGYTF. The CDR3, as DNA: TGTGCCAGTAGTAGGGGCCTCTATGGCTACACCTTC.

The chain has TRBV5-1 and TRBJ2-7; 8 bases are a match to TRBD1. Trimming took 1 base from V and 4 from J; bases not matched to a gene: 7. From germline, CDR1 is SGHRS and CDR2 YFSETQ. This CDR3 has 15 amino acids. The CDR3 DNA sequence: TGCGCCAGCAGCTTGTGGACAGGGAAAGAATACGAGCAGTACTTC. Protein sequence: CASSLWTGKEYEQYF.

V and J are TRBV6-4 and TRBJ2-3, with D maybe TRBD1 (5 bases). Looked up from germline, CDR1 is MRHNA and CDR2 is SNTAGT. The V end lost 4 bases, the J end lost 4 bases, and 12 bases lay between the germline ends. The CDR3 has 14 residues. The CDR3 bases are TGTGCCAGCAGTGTGGCAGTAGGGGCAGATACGCAGTATTTT. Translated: CASSVAVGADTQYF.

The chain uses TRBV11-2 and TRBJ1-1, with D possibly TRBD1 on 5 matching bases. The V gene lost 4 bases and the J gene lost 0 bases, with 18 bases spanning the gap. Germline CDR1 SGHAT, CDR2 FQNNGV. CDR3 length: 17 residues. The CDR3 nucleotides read TGTGCCAGCAGCTCTCTTCGACAGAAACGGATGAACACTGAAGCTTTCTTT. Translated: CASSSLRQKRMNTEAFF.

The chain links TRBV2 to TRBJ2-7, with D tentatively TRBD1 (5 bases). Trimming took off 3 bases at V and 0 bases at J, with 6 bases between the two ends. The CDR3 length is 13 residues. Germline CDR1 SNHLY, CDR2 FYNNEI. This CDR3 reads CASSDDSSYEQYF. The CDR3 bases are TGTGCCAGCAGTGACGACAGCTCCTACGAGCAGTACTTC.

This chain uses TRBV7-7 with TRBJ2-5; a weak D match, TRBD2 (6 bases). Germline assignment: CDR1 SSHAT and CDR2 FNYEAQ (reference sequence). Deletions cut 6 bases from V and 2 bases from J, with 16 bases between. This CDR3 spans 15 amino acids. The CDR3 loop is CASSPTGDGQETQYF. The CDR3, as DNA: TGTGCCAGCAGTCCGACGGGGGACGGTCAAGAGACCCAGTACTTC.

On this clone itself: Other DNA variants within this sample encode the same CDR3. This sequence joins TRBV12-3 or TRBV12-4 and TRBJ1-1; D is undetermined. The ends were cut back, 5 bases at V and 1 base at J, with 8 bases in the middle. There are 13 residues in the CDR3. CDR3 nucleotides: TGTGCCAGCAGTCTTAATAGGAACACTGAAGCTTTCTTT. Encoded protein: CASSLNRNTEAFF.

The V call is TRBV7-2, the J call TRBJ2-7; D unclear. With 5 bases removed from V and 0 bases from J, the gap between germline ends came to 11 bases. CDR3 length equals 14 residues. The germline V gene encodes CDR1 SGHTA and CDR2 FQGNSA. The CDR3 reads CASSVVGASYEQYF. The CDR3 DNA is TGTGCCAGCAGCGTAGTAGGAGCCTCCTACGAGCAGTACTTC. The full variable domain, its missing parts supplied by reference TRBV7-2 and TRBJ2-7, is GAGVSQSPSNKVTEKGKDVELRCDPISGHTALYWYRQSLGQGLEFLIYFQGNSAPDKSGLPSDRFSAERTGGSVSTLTIQRTQQEDSAVYLCASSVVGASYEQYFGPGTRLTVT.

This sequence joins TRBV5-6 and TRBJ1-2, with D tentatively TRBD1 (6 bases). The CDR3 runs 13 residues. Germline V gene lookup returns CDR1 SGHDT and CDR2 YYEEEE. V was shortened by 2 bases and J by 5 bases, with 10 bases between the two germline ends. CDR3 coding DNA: TGTGCCAGCAGCTTAGACCAGGGGTATGGCTACACCTTC. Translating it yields CASSLDQGYGYTF.

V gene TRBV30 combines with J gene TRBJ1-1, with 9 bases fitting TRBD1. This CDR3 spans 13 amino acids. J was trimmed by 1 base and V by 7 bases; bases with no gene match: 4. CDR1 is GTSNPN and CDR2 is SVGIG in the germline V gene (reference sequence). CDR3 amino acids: CALKDRGNTEAFF. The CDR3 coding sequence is TGTGCCTTAAAGGACAGGGGGAACACTGAAGCTTTCTTT. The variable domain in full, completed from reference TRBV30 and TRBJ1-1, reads SQTIHQWPATLVQPVGSPLSLECTVEGTSNPNLYWYRQAAGRGLQLLFYSVGIGQISSEVPQNLSASRPQDRQFILSSKKLLLSDSGFYLCALKDRGNTEAFFGQGTRLTVV.

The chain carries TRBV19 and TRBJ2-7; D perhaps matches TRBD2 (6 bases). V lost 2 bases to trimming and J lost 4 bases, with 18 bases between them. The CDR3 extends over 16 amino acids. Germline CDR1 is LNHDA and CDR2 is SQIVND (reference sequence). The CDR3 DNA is TGTGCCAGTAGTATATTCGGAGGGGTCGGTCCTTACGAGCAGTACTTC. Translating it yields CASSIFGGVGPYEQYF.

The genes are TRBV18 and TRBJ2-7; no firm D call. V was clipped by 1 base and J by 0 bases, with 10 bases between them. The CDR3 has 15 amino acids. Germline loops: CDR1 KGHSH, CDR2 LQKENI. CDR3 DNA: TGTGCCAGCTCACCACAACACGTCAGCTCCTACGAGCAGTACTTC. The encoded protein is CASSPQHVSSYEQYF.

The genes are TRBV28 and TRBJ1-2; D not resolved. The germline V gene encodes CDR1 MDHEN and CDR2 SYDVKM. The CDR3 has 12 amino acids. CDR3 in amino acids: CASWATNYGYTF. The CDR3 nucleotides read TGTGCGAGCTGGGCAACCAACTATGGCTACACCTTC.

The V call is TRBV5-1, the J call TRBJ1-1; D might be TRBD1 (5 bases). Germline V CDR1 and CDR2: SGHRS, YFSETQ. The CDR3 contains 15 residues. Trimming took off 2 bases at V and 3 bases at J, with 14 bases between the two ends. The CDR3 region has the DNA TGCGCCAGCAGCTTAACCCCGGGGGGGGACACTGAAGCTTTCTTT. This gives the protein CASSLTPGGDTEAFF.

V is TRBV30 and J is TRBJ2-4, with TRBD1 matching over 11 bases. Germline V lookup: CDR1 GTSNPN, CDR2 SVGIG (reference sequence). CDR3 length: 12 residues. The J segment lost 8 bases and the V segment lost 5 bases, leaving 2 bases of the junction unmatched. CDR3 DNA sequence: TGTGCCTGGGGGACAGGGGGGGACATTCAGTACTTC. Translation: CAWGTGGDIQYF.

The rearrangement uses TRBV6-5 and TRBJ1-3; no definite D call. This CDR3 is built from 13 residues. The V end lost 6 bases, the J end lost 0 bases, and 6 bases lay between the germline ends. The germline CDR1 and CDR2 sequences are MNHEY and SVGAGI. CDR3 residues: CASRKSSGNTIYF. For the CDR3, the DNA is TGTGCCAGCAGAAAGAGCTCTGGAAACACCATATATTTT.

DNA for the CDR3: TGTGCCAGCAGCAGAAGGAACACTGAAGCTTTCTTT. Residues: CASSRRNTEAFF. The rearrangement uses TRBV6-5 and TRBJ1-1; D not certain. CDR3 length equals 12 residues. V lost 6 bases and J lost 1, with 6 bases in between. Germline CDR1 and CDR2: MNHEY and SVGAGI.

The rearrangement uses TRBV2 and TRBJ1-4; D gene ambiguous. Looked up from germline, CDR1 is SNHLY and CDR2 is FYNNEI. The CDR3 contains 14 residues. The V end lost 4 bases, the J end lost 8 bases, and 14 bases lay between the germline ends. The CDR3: CASSVRAGREKLFF. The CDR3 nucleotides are TGTGCCAGCAGTGTTCGTGCAGGCCGGGAAAAACTGTTTTTT.

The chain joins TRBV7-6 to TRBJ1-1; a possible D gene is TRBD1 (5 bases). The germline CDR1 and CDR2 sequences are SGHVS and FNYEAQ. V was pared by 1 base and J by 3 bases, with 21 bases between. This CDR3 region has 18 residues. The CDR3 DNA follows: TGTGCCAGCAGCTTAGATCCCGGTCAGAGGCTCAGGGACACTGAAGCTTTCTTT. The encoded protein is CASSLDPGQRLRDTEAFF. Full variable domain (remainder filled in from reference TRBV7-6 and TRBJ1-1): GAGVSQSPRYKVTKRGQDVALRCDPISGHVSLYWYRQALGQGPEFLTYFNYEAQQDKSGLPNDRFSAERPEGSISTLTIQRTEQRDSAMYRCASSLDPGQRLRDTEAFFGQGTRLTVV.

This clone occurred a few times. In nucleotides, the CDR3 is TGTGCCAGCAGTTTAAGGAGGGGTTTTCAAGAGACCCAGTACTTC. The encoded protein is CASSLRRGFQETQYF. The J gene is TRBJ2-5, the V gene TRBV28, with D tentatively TRBD2 (6 bases). The CDR3 covers 15 residues. V was shortened by 2 bases and J by 2 bases, with 12 bases between the two germline ends. Germline V gene data show CDR1 as MDHEN and CDR2 as SYDVKM.

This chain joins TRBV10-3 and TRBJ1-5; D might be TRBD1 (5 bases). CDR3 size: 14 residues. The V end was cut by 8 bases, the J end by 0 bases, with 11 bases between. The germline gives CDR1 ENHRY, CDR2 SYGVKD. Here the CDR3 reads CAIGPGHSNQPQHF. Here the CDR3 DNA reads TGTGCCATCGGCCCAGGGCATAGCAATCAGCCCCAGCATTTT.

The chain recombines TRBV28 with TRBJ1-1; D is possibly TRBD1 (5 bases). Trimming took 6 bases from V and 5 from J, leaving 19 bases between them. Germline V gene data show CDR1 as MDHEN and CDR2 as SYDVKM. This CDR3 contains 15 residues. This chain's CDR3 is CASSFPSTVRTEAFF. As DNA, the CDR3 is TGTGCCAGCAGCTTTCCCTCGACAGTGAGGACTGAAGCTTTCTTT.

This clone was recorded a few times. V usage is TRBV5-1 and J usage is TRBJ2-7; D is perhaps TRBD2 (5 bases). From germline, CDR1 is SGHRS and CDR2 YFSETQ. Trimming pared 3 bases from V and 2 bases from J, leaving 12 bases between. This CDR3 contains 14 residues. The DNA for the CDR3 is TGCGCCAGCAGCTCCGGACGGGAACCCTACGAGCAGTACTTC. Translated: CASSSGREPYEQYF.

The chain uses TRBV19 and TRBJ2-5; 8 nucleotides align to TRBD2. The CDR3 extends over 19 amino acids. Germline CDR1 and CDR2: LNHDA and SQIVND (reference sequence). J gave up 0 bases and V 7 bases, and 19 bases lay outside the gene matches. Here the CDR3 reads CASMGRGSAGGFYQETQYF. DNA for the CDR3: TGTGCCAGTATGGGCCGGGGGTCCGCGGGGGGCTTCTACCAAGAGACCCAGTACTTC.

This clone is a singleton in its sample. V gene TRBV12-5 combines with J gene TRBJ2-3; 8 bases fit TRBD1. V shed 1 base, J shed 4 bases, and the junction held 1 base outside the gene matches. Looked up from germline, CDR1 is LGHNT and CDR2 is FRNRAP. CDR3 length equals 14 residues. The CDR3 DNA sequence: TGTGCTAGTGGTTTGGCAGGGGGCGCAGATACGCAGTATTTT. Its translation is CASGLAGGADTQYF.

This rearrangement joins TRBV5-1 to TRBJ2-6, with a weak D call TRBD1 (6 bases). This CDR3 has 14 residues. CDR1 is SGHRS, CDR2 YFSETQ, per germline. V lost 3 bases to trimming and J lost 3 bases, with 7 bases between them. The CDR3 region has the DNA TGCGCCAGCAGCTCAGGGGATGGGGCCAACGTCCTGACTTTC. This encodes CASSSGDGANVLTF.

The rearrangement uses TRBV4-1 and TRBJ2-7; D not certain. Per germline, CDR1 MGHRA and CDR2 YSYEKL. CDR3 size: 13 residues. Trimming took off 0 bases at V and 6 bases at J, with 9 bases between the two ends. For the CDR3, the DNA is TGCGCCAGCAGCCAAGATGCTCCAGGCGAGCAGTACTTC. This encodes CASSQDAPGEQYF.